The 15 T cell receptor beta chains listed next were all sequenced from one sample in a study of blood T cell repertoires in COVID-19. Libraries were prepared by immunoSEQ multiplex PCR; TCRdb keeps only in-frame clonotypes and omits some of them. The profile covers 83,000 or so clones, with about four fifths appearing a single time and 21% taken by the ten largest. Sequencing input: peripheral blood. Receptors originate from a human donor in a cohort sampled during active COVID-19.

The chain carries TRBV6-5 and TRBJ1-1; weak D call: TRBD1 (6 bases). The V and J ends lost 6 bases and 6 bases respectively, with 20 bases between them. The germline V gene has CDR1 MNHEY and CDR2 SVGAGI. This CDR3 has 15 amino acids. DNA of the CDR3: TGTGCCAGCAGGGTAGGGGGGGGACTCGACCCTGAAGCTTTCTTT. Translation gives CASRVGGGLDPEAFF.

V is TRBV3-1 (or the pseudogene TRBV3-2) and J is TRBJ2-1; tentative D call: TRBD1 (6 bases). The ends were cut back, 6 bases at V and 12 bases at J, with 15 bases in the middle. The germline CDR1 and CDR2 sequences are LGHDT and YNNKEL (reference sequence). The CDR3 consists of 12 residues. As DNA, the CDR3 is TGTGCCAGCAGGGCGCTTGGGGGCACGCAGTTCTTC. Translated, it gives CASRALGGTQFF.

The V gene is TRBV7-9, the J gene TRBJ2-7; D perhaps matches TRBD1 (5 bases). CDR1 and CDR2 from the germline V gene are SEHNR and FQNEAQ (reference sequence). Trimming removed 2 bases from V and 0 bases from J, with 11 bases in between. This CDR3 spans 15 amino acids. CDR3 residues: CASSLPAGNSYEQYF. The CDR3 nucleotides read TGTGCCAGCAGCTTACCCGCAGGGAACTCCTACGAGCAGTACTTC. Together with reference TRBV7-9 and TRBJ2-7, the CDR3 gives the full variable domain: DTGVSQNPRHKITKRGQNVTFRCDPISEHNRLYWYRQTLGQGPEFLTYFQNEAQLEKSRLLSDRFSAERPKGSFSTLEIQRTEQGDSAMYLCASSLPAGNSYEQYFGPGTRLTVT.

The CDR3 bases are TGCGCCAGCAGCAACACTACATCCGGAGATACGCAGTATTTT. It translates to CASSNTTSGDTQYF. The rearrangement links TRBV5-1 to TRBJ2-3, with D hard to call. With 4 bases removed from V and 5 bases from J, the gap between germline ends came to 14 bases. This CDR3 is built from 14 residues. In germline, CDR1 is SGHRS, CDR2 YFSETQ. Based on the CDR3 plus reference TRBV5-1 and TRBJ2-3, the full variable domain is KAGVTQTPRYLIKTRGQQVTLSCSPISGHRSVSWYQQTPGQGLQFLFEYFSETQRNKGNFPGRFSGRQFSNSRSEMNVSTLELGDSALYLCASSNTTSGDTQYFGPGTRLTVL.

The rearrangement joins TRBV5-1 to TRBJ2-2; D not resolved. Trimming removed 2 bases at V and 4 bases at J, with 3 bases between. The CDR3 has 12 residues. Germline CDR1 and CDR2: SGHRS and YFSETQ. The CDR3 coding sequence is TGCGCCAGCAGCTTCTCCACCGGGGAGCTGTTTTTT. Residues: CASSFSTGELFF. Full variable domain (missing parts from reference TRBV5-1 and TRBJ2-2): KAGVTQTPRYLIKTRGQQVTLSCSPISGHRSVSWYQQTPGQGLQFLFEYFSETQRNKGNFPGRFSGRQFSNSRSEMNVSTLELGDSALYLCASSFSTGELFFGEGSRLTVL.

The chain is built from TRBV13 and TRBJ2-2; possible D gene TRBD1, 6 bases. This CDR3 comprises 13 residues. Germline V gene data show CDR1 as PRHDT and CDR2 as FYEKMQ (reference sequence). Trimming cost V 5 bases and J 6 bases, with 10 bases left between them. The CDR3 bases are TGTGCCAGCAGCGTCAGGGGTCCCGGGGAGCTGTTTTTT. Translating it yields CASSVRGPGELFF.

The chain uses TRBV5-1 and TRBJ2-5; 8 nucleotides align to TRBD2. Per germline, CDR1 SGHRS and CDR2 YFSETQ. This CDR3 spans 13 amino acids. J gave up 5 bases and V 5 bases, and 5 bases lay outside the gene matches. The CDR3 protein is CASSSAGVETQYF. The CDR3 coding sequence is TGCGCCAGCAGTTCAGCGGGGGTGGAGACCCAGTACTTC.

The rearrangement links TRBV3-1 (or the pseudogene TRBV3-2) to TRBJ2-1; 7 nucleotides align to TRBD1. With V trimmed by 4 bases and J by 0 bases, 3 bases remained unmatched. CDR3 length: 15 residues. Germline values: CDR1 LGHDT, CDR2 YNNKEL (reference sequence). CDR3 sequence (DNA): TGTGCCAGCAGCCCCAGGGGGAACTCCTACAATGAGCAGTTCTTC. Protein sequence: CASSPRGNSYNEQFF.

This sequence joins TRBV19 and TRBJ2-2, with 9 bases lining up with TRBD2. Germline V gives CDR1 LNHDA, CDR2 SQIVND (reference sequence). The CDR3 totals 16 residues. Unmatched junction bases numbered 6, after V lost 2 bases and J lost 5 bases. CDR3 nucleotide sequence: TGTGCCAGTAGTATAATGGCGGGGGGGCGTACCGGGGAGCTGTTTTTT. Translation gives CASSIMAGGRTGELFF.

The chain joins TRBV14 to TRBJ2-7, with D perhaps TRBD1 (6 bases). This CDR3 is 14 amino acids long. CDR1 and CDR2 from the germline V gene are SGHDN and FVKESK. V shed 3 bases and J shed 2 bases, with 11 bases lying between them. The CDR3 nucleotides are TGTGCCAGCAGCCATTTGGGGGCTACCTACGAGCAGTACTTC. It translates to CASSHLGATYEQYF.

On this clone itself: At one end the junction does not follow the germline gene, possibly because of a read error. The chain links TRBV7-6 to TRBJ1-5; D may be TRBD1 (5 bases). The germline CDR1 and CDR2 sequences are SGHVS and FNYEAQ. CDR3 size: 16 residues. CDR3 residues: CAGSPGRANSNQPQHF. In DNA form, the CDR3 reads TGTGCCGGCAGCCCCGGCAGGGCCAATAGCAATCAGCCCCAGCATTTT.

The genes are TRBV9 and TRBJ2-3, with TRBD2 as a possible D gene (7 bases). V lost 2 bases, J lost 5 bases, and 15 bases lay in between. Germline V gene data show CDR1 as SGDLS and CDR2 as YYNGEE. The CDR3 runs to 15 residues. CDR3 protein: CASSVGGGPGDTQYF. The CDR3 DNA reads as TGTGCCAGCAGCGTTGGGGGGGGGCCGGGAGATACGCAGTATTTT.

This chain connects TRBV5-1 to TRBJ1-4, with TRBD1 identical over 8 bases. The V gene's germline CDR1 is SGHRS and CDR2 YFSETQ. Germline trimming cut 4 bases from V and 5 bases from J; bases unmatched to any gene: 7. CDR3 length: 15 amino acids. The CDR3 nucleotides read TGCGCCAGCAGCGTCGGACAGGGCTGGAATGAAAAACTGTTTTTT. Translation gives CASSVGQGWNEKLFF.

The rearrangement links TRBV28 to TRBJ2-7; D might be TRBD2 (7 bases). CDR3 length: 14 amino acids. Germline-derived CDR1 and CDR2 are MDHEN and SYDVKM. Trimming took off 2 bases at V and 2 bases at J, with 10 bases between the two ends. CDR3 nucleotides: TGTGCCAGCAGTTTAGGGGGGGGGCCCTACGAGCAGTACTTC. The encoded protein is CASSLGGGPYEQYF. The complete variable domain, with remaining parts taken from reference TRBV28 and TRBJ2-7, reads DVKVTQSSRYLVKRTGEKVFLECVQDMDHENMFWYRQDPGLGLRLIYFSYDVKMKEKGDIPEGYSVSREKKERFSLILESASTNQTSMYLCASSLGGGPYEQYFGPGTRLTVT.

CDR3 sequence: CASSVDGQTNSGANVLTF. In nucleotides, the CDR3 is TGTGCCAGCAGCGTAGATGGGCAAACCAACTCTGGGGCCAACGTCCTGACTTTC. The chain is built from TRBV9 and TRBJ2-6; D gene uncertain. This CDR3 has 18 residues. CDR1 and CDR2 from the germline V gene are SGDLS and YYNGEE. Deletions cut 0 bases from V and 0 bases from J, with 13 bases between.